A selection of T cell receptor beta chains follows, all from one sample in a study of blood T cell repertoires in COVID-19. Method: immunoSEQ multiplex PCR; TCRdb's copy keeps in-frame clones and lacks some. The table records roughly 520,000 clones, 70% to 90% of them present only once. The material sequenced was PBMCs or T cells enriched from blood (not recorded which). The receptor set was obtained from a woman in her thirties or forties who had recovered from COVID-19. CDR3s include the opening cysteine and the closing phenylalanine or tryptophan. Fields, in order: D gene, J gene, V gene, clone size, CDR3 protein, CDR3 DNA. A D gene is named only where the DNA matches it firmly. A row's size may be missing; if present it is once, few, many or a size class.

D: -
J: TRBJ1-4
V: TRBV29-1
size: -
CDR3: CSVVVGSPRGEKLFF
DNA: TGCAGCGTTGTCGTGGGTTCACCCAGGGGTGAAAAACTGTTTTTT

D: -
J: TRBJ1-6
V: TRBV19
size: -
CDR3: CASSPDSNSPLHF
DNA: TGTGCCAGTTCACCCGACAGTAATTCACCCCTCCACTTT

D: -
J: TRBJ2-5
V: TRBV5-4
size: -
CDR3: CASSLWDTAQYF
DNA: TGTGCCAGCAGCTTGTGGGACACGGCCCAGTACTTC

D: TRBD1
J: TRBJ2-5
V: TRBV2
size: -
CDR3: CASRAGGAAETQYF
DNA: TGTGCCAGCAGGGCAGGGGGCGCGGCCGAGACCCAGTACTTC

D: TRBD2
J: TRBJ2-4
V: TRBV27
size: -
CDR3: CASSSLAGINIQYF
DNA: TGTGCCAGCAGTTCCTTAGCGGGTATAAACATTCAGTACTTC

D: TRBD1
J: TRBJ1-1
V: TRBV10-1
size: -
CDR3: CASSEQGQGDTEAFF
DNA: TGCGCCAGCAGTGAACAAGGACAGGGGGACACTGAAGCTTTCTTT

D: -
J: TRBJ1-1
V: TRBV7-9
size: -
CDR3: CASSFGRDTEAFF
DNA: TGTGCCAGCAGCTTTGGCAGGGACACTGAAGCTTTCTTT

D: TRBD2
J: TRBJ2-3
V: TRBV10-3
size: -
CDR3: CAISERERRTDTQYF
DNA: TGTGCCATCAGCGAGCGGGAGAGACGGACAGATACGCAGTATTTT

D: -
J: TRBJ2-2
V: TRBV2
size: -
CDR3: CASSGGGGSNTGELFF
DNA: TGTGCCAGCAGTGGGGGGGGCGGATCGAACACCGGGGAGCTGTTTTTT

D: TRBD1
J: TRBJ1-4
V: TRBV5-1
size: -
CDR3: CASSFGQGAEKLFF
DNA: TGCGCCAGCAGCTTCGGACAGGGGGCGGAAAAACTGTTTTTT

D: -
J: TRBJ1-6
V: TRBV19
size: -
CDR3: CASKRPDNNSPLHF
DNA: TGTGCCAGTAAGCGCCCGGATAATAATTCACCCCTCCACTTT

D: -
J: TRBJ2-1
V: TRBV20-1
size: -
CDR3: CSASQRGNEQFF
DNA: TGCAGTGCTAGTCAGCGAGGCAATGAGCAGTTCTTC

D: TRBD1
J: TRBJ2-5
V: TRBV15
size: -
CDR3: CATSTRTGGQTQYF
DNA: TGTGCCACCAGCACAAGGACAGGGGGGCAGACCCAGTACTTC

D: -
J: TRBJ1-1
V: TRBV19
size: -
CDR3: CASTNRDTAGAFF
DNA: TGTGCCAGTACTAACAGGGATACGGCGGGAGCTTTCTTT

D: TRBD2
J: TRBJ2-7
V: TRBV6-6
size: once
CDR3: CASSFLAGGAYEQYF
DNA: TGTGCCAGCAGTTTTCTAGCGGGAGGAGCCTACGAGCAGTACTTC

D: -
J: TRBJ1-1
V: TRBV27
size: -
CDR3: CASGQSNLNTEAFF
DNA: TGTGCCAGCGGACAATCTAATTTGAACACTGAAGCTTTCTTT

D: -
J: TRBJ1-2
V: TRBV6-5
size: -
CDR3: CASSYSFMTVNYGYTF
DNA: TGTGCCAGCAGTTACTCCTTCATGACAGTCAACTATGGCTACACCTTC

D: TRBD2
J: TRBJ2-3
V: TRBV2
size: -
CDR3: CASSKDPGLAGVAADTQYF
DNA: TGTGCCAGCAGTAAAGACCCGGGACTAGCGGGAGTCGCGGCAGATACGCAGTATTTT

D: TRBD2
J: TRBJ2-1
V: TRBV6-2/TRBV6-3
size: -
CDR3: CASSTDQGLATNNEQFF
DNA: TGTGCCAGCAGTACCGACCAGGGACTAGCGACGAACAATGAGCAGTTCTTC

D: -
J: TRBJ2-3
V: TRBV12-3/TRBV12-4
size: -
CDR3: CASGLTDTQYF
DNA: TGTGCCAGCGGGCTTACAGATACGCAGTATTTT

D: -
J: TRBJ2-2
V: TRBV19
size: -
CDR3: CASRGGPTGELFF
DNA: TGTGCCAGTAGGGGGGGGCCCACCGGGGAGCTGTTTTTT

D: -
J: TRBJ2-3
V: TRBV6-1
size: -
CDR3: CASSEALMAGRSTDTQYF
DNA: TGTGCCAGCAGTGAAGCCCTTATGGCGGGGCGTAGCACAGATACGCAGTATTTT

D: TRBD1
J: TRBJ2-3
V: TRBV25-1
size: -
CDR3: CASSARGQGNPGDTQYF
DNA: TGTGCCAGCAGTGCGCGGGGACAGGGGAACCCCGGGGATACGCAGTATTTT

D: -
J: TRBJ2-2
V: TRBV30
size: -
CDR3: CAWSFPGQRAGELFF
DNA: TGTGCCTGGAGTTTCCCGGGACAGCGGGCCGGGGAGCTGTTTTTT

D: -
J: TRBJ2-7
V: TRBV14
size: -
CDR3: CASSQFDIYYEQYF
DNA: TGTGCCAGCAGCCAATTCGACATTTACTACGAGCAGTACTTC

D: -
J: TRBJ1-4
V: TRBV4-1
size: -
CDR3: CASSPLVPGFKNEKLFF
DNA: TGCGCCAGCAGCCCGTTGGTACCGGGATTTAAGAATGAAAAACTGTTTTTT

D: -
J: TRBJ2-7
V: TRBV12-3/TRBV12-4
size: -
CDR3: CASSLDRAYEQYF
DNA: TGTGCCAGCAGTTTAGACAGGGCCTACGAGCAGTACTTC

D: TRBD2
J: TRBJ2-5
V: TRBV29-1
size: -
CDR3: CSVEGVRLAGVEETQYF
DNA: TGCAGCGTTGAAGGGGTCAGGCTAGCGGGAGTTGAAGAGACCCAGTACTTC

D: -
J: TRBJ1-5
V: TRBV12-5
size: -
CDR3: CASGPDGLQPQHF
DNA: TGTGCTAGTGGTCCCGACGGGTTACAGCCCCAGCATTTT

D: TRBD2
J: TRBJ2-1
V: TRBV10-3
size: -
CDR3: CATGATGGVRYEQFF
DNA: TGTGCCACCGGGGCGACTGGGGGGGTGAGGTATGAGCAGTTCTTC

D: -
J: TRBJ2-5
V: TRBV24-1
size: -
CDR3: CATQREGGETQYF
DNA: TGTGCCACCCAGAGGGAGGGGGGTGAGACCCAGTACTTC

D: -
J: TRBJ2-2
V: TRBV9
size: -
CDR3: CASSVFNGELFF
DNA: TGTGCCAGCAGCGTATTTAACGGGGAGCTGTTTTTT

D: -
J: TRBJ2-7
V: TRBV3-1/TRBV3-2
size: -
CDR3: CASSHVGGNEQYF
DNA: TGTGCCAGCAGCCACGTTGGGGGGAACGAGCAGTACTTC

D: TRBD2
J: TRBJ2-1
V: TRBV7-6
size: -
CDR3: CASSVTTSGHYNEQFF
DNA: TGTGCCAGCAGCGTAACGACTAGCGGACACTACAATGAGCAGTTCTTC

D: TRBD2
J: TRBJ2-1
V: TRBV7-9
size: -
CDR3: CASRPGLAGRNEQFF
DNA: TGTGCCAGCAGGCCGGGACTAGCGGGACGGAATGAGCAGTTCTTC

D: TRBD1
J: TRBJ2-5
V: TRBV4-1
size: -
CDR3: CASSQDVGTGRPETQYF
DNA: TGCGCCAGCAGCCAAGATGTCGGGACAGGGAGGCCGGAGACCCAGTACTTC

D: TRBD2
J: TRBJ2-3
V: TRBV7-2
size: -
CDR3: CASSSYRLAESLFF
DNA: TGTGCCAGCAGCTCCTATCGACTAGCGGAATCGTTGTTTTTT

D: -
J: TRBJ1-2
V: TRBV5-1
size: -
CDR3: CASSPGLTNYGYTF
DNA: TGCGCCAGCAGCCCGGGACTTACTAACTATGGCTACACCTTC

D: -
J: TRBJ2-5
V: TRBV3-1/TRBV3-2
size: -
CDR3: CASSQLGPETQYF
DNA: TGTGCCAGCAGCCAACTGGGGCCGGAGACCCAGTACTTC

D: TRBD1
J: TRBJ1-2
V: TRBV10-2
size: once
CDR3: CASSEPGQGYGYTF
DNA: TGCGCCAGCAGTGAGCCGGGACAGGGGTATGGCTACACCTTC

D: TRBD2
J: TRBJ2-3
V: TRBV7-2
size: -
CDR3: CASSPGTSGSTDTQYF
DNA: TGTGCCAGCAGCCCCGGGACTAGCGGGAGTACAGATACGCAGTATTTT

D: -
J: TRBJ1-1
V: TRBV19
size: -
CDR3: CATYGLAVPGGEAFF
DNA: TGTGCCACCTATGGGTTGGCGGTGCCGGGAGGTGAAGCTTTCTTT

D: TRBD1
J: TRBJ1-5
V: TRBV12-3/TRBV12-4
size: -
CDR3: CASGTGGGQPQHF
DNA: TGTGCCAGCGGGACAGGGGGAGGACAGCCCCAGCATTTT

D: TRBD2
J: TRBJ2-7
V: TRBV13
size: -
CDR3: CASSPSPAGGPHEQYF
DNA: TGTGCCAGCAGTCCCTCTCCTGCGGGAGGGCCCCACGAGCAGTACTTC

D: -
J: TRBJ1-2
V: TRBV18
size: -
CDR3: CASSPGQAANYGYTF
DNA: TGTGCCAGCTCACCAGGCCAGGCTGCTAACTATGGCTACACCTTC

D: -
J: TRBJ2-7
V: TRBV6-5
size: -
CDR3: CASRDGASEQYF
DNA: TGTGCCAGCAGGGATGGGGCCTCCGAGCAGTACTTC

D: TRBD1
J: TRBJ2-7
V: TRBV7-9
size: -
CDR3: CASSPEPGQGSYEQYF
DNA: TGTGCCAGCAGCCCCGAGCCGGGACAGGGATCCTACGAGCAGTACTTC

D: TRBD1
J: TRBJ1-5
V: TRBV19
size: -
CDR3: CASSAGTGPSEPQHF
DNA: TGTGCCAGTAGCGCGGGGACAGGACCTTCGGAGCCCCAGCATTTT

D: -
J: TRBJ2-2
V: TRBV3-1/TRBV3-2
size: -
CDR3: CASSQSRASNTGELFF
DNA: TGTGCCAGCAGCCAATCGAGAGCGTCGAACACCGGGGAGCTGTTTTTT

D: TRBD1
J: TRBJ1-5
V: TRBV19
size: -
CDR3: CASSIEGTGNQPQHF
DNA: TGTGCCAGTAGTATTGAGGGGACAGGCAATCAGCCCCAGCATTTT

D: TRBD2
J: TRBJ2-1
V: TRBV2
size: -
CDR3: CASSEARLAGEQFF
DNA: TGTGCCAGCAGTGAAGCGCGACTAGCGGGAGAGCAGTTCTTC